This T cell receptor (beta chain) was documented in a study of blood T cell repertoires in COVID-19. In the study overall: The United States, Italy and Spain were the sources of the acute and convalescent COVID-19 samples.

Only in-frame clones appear in the TCRdb table, and some are missing; sequencing was by immunoSEQ multiplex PCR. Of under 500,000 clones listed, about 89% are singletons. Sequencing was done on a sample of peripheral blood. The clonotype comes from a young woman with acute or convalescent COVID-19.

CDR3 loop: CASSFTGGVGDEQYF. CDR3 in DNA: TGCGCCAGCAGCTTTACAGGGGGCGTCGGGGACGAGCAGTACTTC. The chain links TRBV5-1 to TRBJ2-7; TRBD1 agrees at 9 bases. This CDR3 contains 15 residues. V shed 2 bases and J 5 bases; nucleotides not matched to a gene: 8. The germline gives CDR1 SGHRS, CDR2 YFSETQ. The whole variable domain, filled in from reference TRBV5-1 and TRBJ2-7, reads KAGVTQTPRYLIKTRGQQVTLSCSPISGHRSVSWYQQTPGQGLQFLFEYFSETQRNKGNFPGRFSGRQFSNSRSEMNVSTLELGDSALYLCASSFTGGVGDEQYFGPGTRLTVT.